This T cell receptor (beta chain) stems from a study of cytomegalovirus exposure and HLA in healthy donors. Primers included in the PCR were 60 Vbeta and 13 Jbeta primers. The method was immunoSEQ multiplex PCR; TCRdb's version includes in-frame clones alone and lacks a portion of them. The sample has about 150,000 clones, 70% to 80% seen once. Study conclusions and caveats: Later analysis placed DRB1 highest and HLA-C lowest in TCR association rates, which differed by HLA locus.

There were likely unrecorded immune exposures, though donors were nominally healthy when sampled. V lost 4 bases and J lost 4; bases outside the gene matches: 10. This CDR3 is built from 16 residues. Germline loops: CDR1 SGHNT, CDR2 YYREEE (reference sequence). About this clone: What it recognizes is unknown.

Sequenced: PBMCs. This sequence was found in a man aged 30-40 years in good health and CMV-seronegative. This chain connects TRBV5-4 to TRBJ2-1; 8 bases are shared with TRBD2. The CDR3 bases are TGTGCCAGCAGCCCCGAATCGGGGGGGCTATACAATGAGCAGTTCTTC. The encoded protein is CASSPESGGLYNEQFF.